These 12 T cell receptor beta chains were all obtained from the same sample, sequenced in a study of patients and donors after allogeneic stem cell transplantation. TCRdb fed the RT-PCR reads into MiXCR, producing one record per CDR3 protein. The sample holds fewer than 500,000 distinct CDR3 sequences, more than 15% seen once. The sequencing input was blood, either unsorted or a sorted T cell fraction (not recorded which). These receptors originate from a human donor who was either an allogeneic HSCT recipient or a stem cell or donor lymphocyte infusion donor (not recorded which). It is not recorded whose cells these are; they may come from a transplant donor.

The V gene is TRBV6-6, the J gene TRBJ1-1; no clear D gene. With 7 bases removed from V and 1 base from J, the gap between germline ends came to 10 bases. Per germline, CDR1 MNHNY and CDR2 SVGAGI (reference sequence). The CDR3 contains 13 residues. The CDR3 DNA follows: TGTGCCAGCACTGACACCTGGAACACTGAAGCTTTCTTT. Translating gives CASTDTWNTEAFF.

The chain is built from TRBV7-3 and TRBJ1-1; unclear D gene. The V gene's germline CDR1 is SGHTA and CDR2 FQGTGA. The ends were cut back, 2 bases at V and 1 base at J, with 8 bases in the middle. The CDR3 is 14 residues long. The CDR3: CASSLQPGNTEAFF. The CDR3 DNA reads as TGTGCCAGCAGCTTACAGCCGGGGAACACTGAAGCTTTCTTT.

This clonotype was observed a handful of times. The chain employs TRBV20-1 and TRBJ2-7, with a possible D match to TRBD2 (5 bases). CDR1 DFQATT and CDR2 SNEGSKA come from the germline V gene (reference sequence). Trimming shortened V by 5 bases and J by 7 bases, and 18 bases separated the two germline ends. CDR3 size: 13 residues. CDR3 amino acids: CSARGRRASEQYF. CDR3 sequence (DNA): TGCAGTGCTCGAGGGAGACGGGCTTCGGAGCAGTACTTC.

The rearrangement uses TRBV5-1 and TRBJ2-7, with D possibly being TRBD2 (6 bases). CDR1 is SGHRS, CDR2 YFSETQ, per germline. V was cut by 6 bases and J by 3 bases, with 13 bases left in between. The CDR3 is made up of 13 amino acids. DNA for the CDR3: TGCGCCAGCACGGGCGGGGCTTTCTACGAGCAGTACTTC. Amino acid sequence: CASTGGAFYEQYF.

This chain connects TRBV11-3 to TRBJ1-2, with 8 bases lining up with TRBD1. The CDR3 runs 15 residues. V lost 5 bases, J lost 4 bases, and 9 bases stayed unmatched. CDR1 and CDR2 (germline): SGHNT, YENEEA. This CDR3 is CASSPRNRGGYGYTF. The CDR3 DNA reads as TGTGCCAGCAGCCCGCGTAACAGGGGGGGCTATGGCTACACCTTC.

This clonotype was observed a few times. CDR3: CSVERPGTEAFF. CDR3 coding DNA: TGCAGCGTTGAGAGGCCGGGCACTGAAGCTTTCTTT. The V call is TRBV29-1, the J call TRBJ1-1; no clear D. Germline V CDR1 and CDR2: SQVTM, ANQGSEA. This CDR3 region has 12 residues. Trimming pared 3 bases from V and 4 bases from J, leaving 9 bases between.

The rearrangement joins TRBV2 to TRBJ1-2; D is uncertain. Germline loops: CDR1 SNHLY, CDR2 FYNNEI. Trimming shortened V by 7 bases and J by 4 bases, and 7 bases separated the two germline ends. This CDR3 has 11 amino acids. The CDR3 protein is CASKAFYGYTF. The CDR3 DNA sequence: TGTGCCAGCAAGGCCTTCTATGGCTACACCTTC.

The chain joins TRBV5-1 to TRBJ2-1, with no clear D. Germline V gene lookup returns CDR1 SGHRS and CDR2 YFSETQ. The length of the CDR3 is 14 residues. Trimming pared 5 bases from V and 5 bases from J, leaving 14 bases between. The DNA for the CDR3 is TGCGCCAGCAGTGTCGAACATCCTCACAATGAGCAGTTCTTC. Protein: CASSVEHPHNEQFF.

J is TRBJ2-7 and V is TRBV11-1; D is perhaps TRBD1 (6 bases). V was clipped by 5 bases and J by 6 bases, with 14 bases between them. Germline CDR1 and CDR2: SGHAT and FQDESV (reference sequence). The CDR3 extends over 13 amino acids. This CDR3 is CASSTLNRVEQYF. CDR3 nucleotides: TGTGCCAGCAGCACCCTAAACAGGGTCGAGCAGTACTTC. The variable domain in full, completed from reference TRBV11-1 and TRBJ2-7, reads EAEVAQSPRYKITEKSQAVAFWCDPISGHATLYWYRQILGQGPELLVQFQDESVVDDSQLPKDRFSAERLKGVDSTLKIQPAELGDSAMYLCASSTLNRVEQYFGPGTRLTVT.

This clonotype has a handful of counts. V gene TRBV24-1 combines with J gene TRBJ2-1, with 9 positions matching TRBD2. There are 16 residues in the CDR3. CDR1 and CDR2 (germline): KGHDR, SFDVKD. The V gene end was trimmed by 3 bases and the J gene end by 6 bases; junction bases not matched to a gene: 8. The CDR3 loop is CATSDRNSGRLNEQFF. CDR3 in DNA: TGTGCCACCAGTGATCGGAATAGCGGGAGACTCAATGAGCAGTTCTTC.

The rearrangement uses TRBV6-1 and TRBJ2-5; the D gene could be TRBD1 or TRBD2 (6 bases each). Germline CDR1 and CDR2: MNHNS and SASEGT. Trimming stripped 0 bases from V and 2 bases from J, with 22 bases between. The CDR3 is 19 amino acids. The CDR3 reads CASSEAGNRAGSWQETQYF. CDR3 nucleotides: TGTGCCAGCAGTGAAGCGGGAAACAGGGCGGGGAGTTGGCAAGAGACCCAGTACTTC.

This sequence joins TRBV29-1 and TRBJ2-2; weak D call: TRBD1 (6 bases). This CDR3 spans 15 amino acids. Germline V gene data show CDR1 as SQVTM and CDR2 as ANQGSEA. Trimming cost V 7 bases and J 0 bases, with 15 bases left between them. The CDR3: CSAGRDNANTGELFF. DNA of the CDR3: TGCAGCGCGGGCCGGGACAACGCGAACACCGGGGAGCTGTTTTTT.